These 27 T cell receptor beta chains originate from one sample sequenced in a study of identical twins. TCRdb independently ran MiXCR on the 5' RACE reads; one entry per CDR3 protein. The sample has about 730,000 distinct CDR3 sequences, around 20% seen once. These same records also appear under a second study, on T cells expressing NK-cell markers.

Sequencing was done on a sample of PBMCs. The receptors shown here come from a woman between 18 and 29 years old in good health.

The rearrangement uses TRBV20-1 and TRBJ2-1, with D perhaps TRBD1 (6 bases). Germline V CDR1 and CDR2: DFQATT, SNEGSKA (reference sequence). The length of the CDR3 is 12 residues. The V end lost 7 bases, the J end lost 9 bases, and 16 bases lay between the germline ends. The CDR3 nucleotides are TGCAGTGTAGTCAGGGGAGAAGGTGAGCAGTTCTTC. Its translation is CSVVRGEGEQFF.

This clonotype was counted at least ten times. This chain uses TRBV7-8 with TRBJ2-5, with TRBD2 matching over 9 bases. The junction had 5 bases not matched to a gene; V was cut back by 1 base and J by 2 bases. The CDR3 is 16 residues long. Germline loops: CDR1 SGHVS, CDR2 FQNEAQ. CDR3 DNA sequence: TGTGCCAGCAGCTTAGGGGCAGCGGGGGGTCAAGAGACCCAGTACTTC. Its protein product is CASSLGAAGGQETQYF.

This chain uses TRBV9 with TRBJ2-7; either TRBD1 or TRBD2 may supply D (5 bases each). Germline CDR1 and CDR2: SGDLS and YYNGEE. This CDR3 spans 15 amino acids. V lost 0 bases to trimming and J lost 4 bases, with 14 bases between them. Here the CDR3 DNA reads TGTGCCAGCAGCGTAGGGGGGACGCTTAAATACGAGCAGTACTTC. It encodes CASSVGGTLKYEQYF.

The V call is TRBV3-1, the J call TRBJ2-5, with 8 bases that match TRBD2. The CDR3 consists of 15 residues. V lost 3 bases and J lost 5; bases outside the gene matches: 8. Per germline, CDR1 LGHDT and CDR2 YNNKEL (reference sequence). This chain's CDR3 is CASSQGLVGSETQYF. The CDR3, as DNA: TGTGCCAGCAGCCAGGGACTAGTCGGCTCTGAGACCCAGTACTTC.

This clonotype has just one count. The gene calls are TRBV18 and TRBJ2-5, with unresolved D. Per germline, CDR1 KGHSH and CDR2 LQKENI. CDR3 length: 14 residues. Between the trimmed V and J ends, which lost 0 bases and 2 bases, there was a span of 7 bases. CDR3 nucleotide sequence: TGTGCCAGCTCACCACCGGCCTGGCAAGAGACCCAGTACTTC. Protein: CASSPPAWQETQYF.

This chain connects TRBV9 to TRBJ2-5; D call uncertain. From germline, CDR1 is SGDLS and CDR2 YYNGEE. Trimming took off 3 bases at V and 4 bases at J, with 13 bases between the two ends. This CDR3 comprises 14 residues. The CDR3 coding sequence is TGTGCCAGCAGCGGCGGAACAGCAGGAGAGACCCAGTACTTC. Protein: CASSGGTAGETQYF.

The rearrangement uses TRBV29-1 and TRBJ1-2; D is unclear. The CDR3 has 15 amino acids. CDR1 and CDR2 (germline): SQVTM, ANQGSEA. The germline V and J ends were trimmed by 0 bases and 1 base, with 12 bases remaining between them. In DNA form, the CDR3 reads TGCAGCGTTGAAGAGGGAGGCGGCCATAACTATGGCTACACCTTC. Encoded protein: CSVEEGGGHNYGYTF.

This rearrangement joins TRBV7-8 to TRBJ2-1; no definite D call. Trimming cost V 1 base and J 9 bases, with 13 bases left between them. CDR3 size: 14 residues. Looked up from germline, CDR1 is SGHVS and CDR2 is FQNEAQ. In DNA form, the CDR3 reads TGTGCCAGCAGCTTAGGGGTTAAGGTTGTTGAGCAGTTCTTC. It translates to CASSLGVKVVEQFF.

The rearrangement joins TRBV7-8 to TRBJ1-2; tentative D call: TRBD1 (5 bases). From germline, CDR1 is SGHVS and CDR2 FQNEAQ. Trimming took 4 bases from V and 6 from J, leaving 12 bases between them. The CDR3 totals 13 residues. This chain's CDR3 is CASSSGGFDGYTF. CDR3 bases: TGTGCCAGCAGCTCGGGGGGATTTGATGGCTACACCTTC.

This chain's CDR3 is CASSPRSSPYEQYF. CDR3 DNA sequence: TGTGCCAGCAGCCCCAGGAGCAGTCCCTACGAGCAGTACTTC. This chain links TRBV3-1 with TRBJ2-7; no firm D call. The CDR3 contains 14 residues. CDR1 and CDR2 from the germline V gene are LGHDT and YNNKEL (reference sequence). The V end was cut by 4 bases, the J end by 2 bases, with 12 bases between.

By proportion, this clonotype is medium-sized. The chain carries TRBV15 and TRBJ2-3; 9 bases are a match to TRBD2. The CDR3 has 16 residues. Trimming cost V 8 bases and J 1 base; bases outside gene matches: 10. The germline V gene has CDR1 LNHNV and CDR2 YYDKDF (reference sequence). CDR3 coding DNA: TGTGCCACCGGAGCTGTAGCGGGGGACCGCACAGATACGCAGTATTTT. Amino acid sequence: CATGAVAGDRTDTQYF.

The chain combines TRBV9 with TRBJ2-7; 8 bases agree with TRBD1. Germline V gene lookup returns CDR1 SGDLS and CDR2 YYNGEE. Trimming at V came to 4 bases and at J to 4 bases, leaving 10 bases not matched to a gene. CDR3 length: 15 amino acids. The CDR3 region has the DNA TGTGCCAGCAGCCTCGGCCCCGGACAGGGATACGAGCAGTACTTC. This codes for CASSLGPGQGYEQYF. Looking up the rest from reference TRBV9 and TRBJ2-7 gives the full variable domain: DSGVTQTPKHLITATGQRVTLRCSPRSGDLSVYWYQQSLDQGLQFLIQYYNGEERAKGNILERFSAQQFPDLHSELNLSSLELGDSALYFCASSLGPGQGYEQYFGPGTRLTVT.

This clonotype was seen a handful of times. V gene TRBV12-3 or TRBV12-4 combines with J gene TRBJ1-2; 7 positions agree with TRBD1. The CDR3 sequence is 14 residues long. J was trimmed by 4 bases and V by 2 bases; bases with no gene match: 4. The CDR3 DNA is TGTGCCAGCAGTTTACGGTCAGGGGGCTATGGCTACACCTTC. Translation: CASSLRSGGYGYTF.

This clonotype was observed a handful of times. The chain joins TRBV20-1 to TRBJ2-1; possibly TRBD2 for D (5 bases). The germline V gene encodes CDR1 DFQATT and CDR2 SNEGSKA (reference sequence). The CDR3 runs 18 residues. Trimming pared 0 bases from V and 0 bases from J, leaving 18 bases between. The CDR3 is CSARDPGSSRGSYNEQFF. As DNA, the CDR3 is TGCAGTGCTAGAGATCCCGGATCCTCTCGGGGCTCCTACAATGAGCAGTTCTTC.

CDR3 sequence (DNA): TGTGCCAGCAGCCAACGGACTAGCGGGTACTACAATGAGCAGTTCTTC. It is translated as CASSQRTSGYYNEQFF. The gene calls are TRBV4-2 and TRBJ2-1; TRBD2 aligns across 11 bases. Germline V gene sequence: CDR1 LGHNA, CDR2 YNFKEQ. This CDR3 is built from 16 residues. Trimming at V came to 2 bases and at J to 3 bases, leaving 3 bases not matched to a gene.

The rearrangement uses TRBV29-1 and TRBJ1-2; D gene ambiguous. CDR1 is SQVTM and CDR2 is ANQGSEA in the germline V gene. V dropped 4 bases and J dropped 8 bases, with 11 bases sitting between them. The CDR3 totals 11 residues. The CDR3 is CSVGQTSGYTF. The CDR3 bases are TGCAGCGTTGGGCAGACCAGCGGCTACACCTTC.

In this sample, this clonotype turned up a few times. The CDR3 loop is CSAPGRYNEQFF. The CDR3 region has the DNA TGCAGTGCCCCAGGGCGGTACAATGAGCAGTTCTTC. J is TRBJ2-1 and V is TRBV20-1, with D perhaps TRBD1 (5 bases). Trimming stripped 6 bases from V and 4 bases from J, with 10 bases between. CDR1 and CDR2 from the germline V gene are DFQATT and SNEGSKA (reference sequence). CDR3 length: 12 residues.

This clonotype was observed a handful of times. CDR3 in amino acids: CSALWRGVTDTQYF. The CDR3 coding sequence is TGCAGTGCCCTGTGGCGGGGGGTCACAGATACGCAGTATTTT. The chain recombines TRBV20-1 with TRBJ2-3, with 8 bases lining up with TRBD2. The CDR3 spans 14 residues. In germline, CDR1 is DFQATT, CDR2 SNEGSKA (reference sequence). The ends lost 6 bases at V and 2 bases at J; junction bases unmatched: 7.

The CDR3 protein is CSAREFGRAGPEQYF. In nucleotides, the CDR3 is TGCAGTGCTAGAGAGTTCGGGAGAGCAGGACCCGAGCAGTACTTC. The J gene is TRBJ2-7, the V gene TRBV20-1; a weak D match, TRBD2 (6 bases). This CDR3 contains 15 residues. V dropped 0 bases and J dropped 6 bases, with 18 bases sitting between them. Germline-derived CDR1 and CDR2 are DFQATT and SNEGSKA (reference sequence).

Only a few counts were recorded for this clonotype. The V and J genes are TRBV12-3 or TRBV12-4 and TRBJ2-3; D unresolved. The germline V and J ends were trimmed by 2 bases and 1 base, with 10 bases remaining between them. The CDR3 length is 15 residues. The CDR3 DNA reads TGTGCCAGCAGTTTACCTAGAGAGGGCACAGATACGCAGTATTTT. Translation: CASSLPREGTDTQYF.

This clonotype was counted ten times or more. The chain has TRBV20-1 and TRBJ2-1; D ambiguous. CDR3 length: 16 amino acids. Germline lookup yields CDR1 DFQATT and CDR2 SNEGSKA (reference sequence). V lost 0 bases, J lost 4 bases, and 16 bases lay in between. The CDR3 nucleotides read TGCAGTGCTAGAGATGCCTCCATGGGTTCATACAATGAGCAGTTCTTC. Translated: CSARDASMGSYNEQFF.

This clonotype appeared many times. The rearrangement links TRBV10-3 to TRBJ2-1; D remains ambiguous. Trimming cost V 0 bases and J 6 bases, with 6 bases left between them. Germline V gene sequence: CDR1 ENHRY, CDR2 SYGVKD. This CDR3 spans 13 amino acids. The CDR3 nucleotides are TGTGCCATCAGTGAGTCGTCGGGCAATGAGCAGTTCTTC. This encodes CAISESSGNEQFF.

This clonotype has more than one count but fewer than ten. V and J are TRBV5-1 and TRBJ2-6, with D unresolved. The CDR3 loop spans 16 amino acids. With 0 bases removed from V and 0 bases from J, the gap between germline ends came to 7 bases. The germline V gene has CDR1 SGHRS and CDR2 YFSETQ. The CDR3 DNA reads TGCGCCAGCAGCTTGGAACCTAACTCTGGGGCCAACGTCCTGACTTTC. It codes for CASSLEPNSGANVLTF.

This chain links TRBV3-1 with TRBJ2-7, with D uncertain. Germline loops: CDR1 LGHDT, CDR2 YNNKEL (reference sequence). V shed 1 base and J shed 3 bases, with 13 bases lying between them. The CDR3 is made up of 15 amino acids. CDR3 loop: CASSQAPMNGYEQYF. The CDR3 DNA follows: TGTGCCAGCAGCCAAGCTCCTATGAACGGCTACGAGCAGTACTTC.

The chain couples TRBV12-3 or TRBV12-4 to TRBJ2-7; D not certain. The CDR3 sequence is 12 residues long. Trimming left V 3 bases short and J 7 bases short, with 10 bases between. The CDR3 region has the DNA TGTGCCAGCAGTTTTGTAACGTCTGAGCAGTACTTC. Protein sequence: CASSFVTSEQYF.

Only a few counts were recorded for this clonotype. V is TRBV7-6 and J is TRBJ2-1, with 7 bases matching TRBD2. The CDR3 spans 14 residues. V shed 2 bases, J shed 10 bases, and the junction held 8 bases outside the gene matches. Germline assignment: CDR1 SGHVS and CDR2 FNYEAQ. Here the CDR3 DNA reads TGTGCCAGCAGCTTAAAGCGGGATAGGCGCGAGCAGTTCTTC. Protein product: CASSLKRDRREQFF.

The chain couples TRBV10-1 to TRBJ2-3; 13 bases line up with TRBD2. Germline V CDR1 and CDR2: WNHNN, SYGVQD (reference sequence). CDR3 length: 14 amino acids. The junction had 5 bases not matched to a gene; V was cut back by 2 bases and J by 12 bases. The CDR3 sequence: CASSEGTSGNSQYF. The DNA of the CDR3 is TGCGCCAGCAGTGAGGGGACTAGCGGGAACTCACAGTATTTT.